This T cell receptor beta chain derives from a study of T cells in Graves' hyperthyroidism and ophthalmopathy. Researchers took RNA transcripts and amplified the TCR beta CDR3 regions from them. First-round RT-PCR of the TCR CDR3 relied on the HTBI primer set. TCRdb analysed the multiplex PCR reads with MiXCR anew, one entry per CDR3 protein. The table includes hundreds of thousands of distinct CDR3 sequences, roughly 40% detected once. A patient was excluded if there was uncontrolled infection, other autoimmune disease, pregnancy or lactation. V was shortened by 0 bases and J by 4 bases, with 6 bases between the two germline ends. The CDR3 sequence is 13 residues long. The germline V gene has CDR1 LNHNV and CDR2 YYDKDF (reference sequence).

The clonotype was recovered from a man aged 18 to 35 with Graves' hyperthyroidism. The chain is built from TRBV15 and TRBJ1-1, with D uncertain. The sequencing input was blood. CDR3 loop: CATSRDGATEAFF. The CDR3 bases are TGTGCCACCAGCAGAGATGGCGCCACTGAAGCTTTCTTT.